The following is a T cell receptor beta chain sequence with its context. The study assigned cohorts using participant-reported clinical history. Before being deemed recovered, Cohort 3 donors had two negative PCRs, clearance, or symptom resolution. Germline V gene sequence: CDR1 SGHRS, CDR2 YFSETQ. V was cut by 0 bases and J by 10 bases, with 11 bases left in between. There are 14 residues in the CDR3. The entry originates in a study of blood T cell repertoires in COVID-19. Across the whole study: From the United States, Italy and Spain came samples of acute and convalescent COVID-19. PBMCs, B-cell-depleted T cells, or T cells were the source of the cDNA or gDNA that made up the material.

Libraries were prepared by immunoSEQ multiplex PCR; TCRdb keeps only in-frame clonotypes and omits some of them. Here the sample spans about 250,000 clones, 84% being singletons. Input material: PBMCs or T cells enriched from blood (not recorded which). The TCR originated in a man aged 50 to 60 who had recovered from COVID-19. The chain recombines TRBV5-1 with TRBJ1-6, with D uncertain. CDR3 sequence reads: CASSLAGSRSPLHF. In nucleotides, the CDR3 is TGCGCCAGCAGCTTGGCCGGTTCACGGTCACCCCTCCACTTT.